The text below deals with one T cell receptor (beta chain). The data belong to a study of blood T cell repertoires in COVID-19. Profiled with immunoSEQ multiplex PCR; TCRdb holds only in-frame clones, not every one. The sample holds just under 350,000 clones, around four fifths seen once. J gave up 2 bases and V 11 bases, and 13 bases lay outside the gene matches. CDR3 size: 15 residues. From germline, CDR1 is LNHNV and CDR2 YYDKDF (reference sequence). Source material: peripheral blood. The gene calls are TRBV15 and TRBJ2-7; 9 positions match TRBD2. The sequence came from a man aged 25-45 years with active or convalescent COVID-19. CDR3 sequence (DNA): TGTGCCGTCAGCGGGAGGCCCACCGCACCCTACGAGCAGTACTTC. Protein: CAVSGRPTAPYEQYF.